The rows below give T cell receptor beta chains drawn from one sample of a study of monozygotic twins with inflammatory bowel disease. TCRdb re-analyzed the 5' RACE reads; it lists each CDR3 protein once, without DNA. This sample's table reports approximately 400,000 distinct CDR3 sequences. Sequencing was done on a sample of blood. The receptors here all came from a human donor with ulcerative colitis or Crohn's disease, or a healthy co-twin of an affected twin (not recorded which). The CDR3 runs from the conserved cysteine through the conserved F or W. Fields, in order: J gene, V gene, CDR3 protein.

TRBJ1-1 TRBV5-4 CASSGGRVWTEAFF
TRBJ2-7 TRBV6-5 CASSYSRVNHEQYF
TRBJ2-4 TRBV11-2 CASSPWGREQNIQYF
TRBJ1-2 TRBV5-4 CASSPGHKRDYGYTF
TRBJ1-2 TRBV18 CASSPIPGGFMDGYTF
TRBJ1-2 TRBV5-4 CASRLDGYGYTF
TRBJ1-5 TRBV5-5 CASSSFFRDRVSNQPQHF
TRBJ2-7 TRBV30 CAWRSRGEDSYEQYF
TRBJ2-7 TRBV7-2 CASSPQAIYAYEQYF
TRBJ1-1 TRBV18 CASSPQAEGLGTEAFF
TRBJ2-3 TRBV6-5 CASSYGSLAGTDTQYF
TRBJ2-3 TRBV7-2 CASSTHTDTQYF
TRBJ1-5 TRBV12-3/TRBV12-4 CASSLSESQPQHF
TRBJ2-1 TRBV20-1 CSARDPTREVNYNEQFF
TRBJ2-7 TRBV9 CASSGEGVSYEQYF
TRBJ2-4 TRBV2 CASGRTGDIQYF
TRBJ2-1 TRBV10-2 CASSATSGIYNEQFF
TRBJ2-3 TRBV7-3 CASSPFPGRERAGAQYF
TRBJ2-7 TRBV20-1 CSAPDRASAYEQYF
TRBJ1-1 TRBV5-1 CASSLLPGGALMNTEAFF
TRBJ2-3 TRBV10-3 CAITVPPDTQYF
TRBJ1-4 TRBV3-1 CASSQRGFWEKLFF
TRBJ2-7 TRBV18 CASSPLSGTDYEQYF
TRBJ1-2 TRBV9 CASSAYQGARRNYGYTF
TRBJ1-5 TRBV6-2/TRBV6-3 CASRKGYSNQPQHF
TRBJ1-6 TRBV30 CAWSQQGLNSPLHF
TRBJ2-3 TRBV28 CASSFEDTQYF
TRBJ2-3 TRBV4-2 CASSQVTSGGATDTQYF
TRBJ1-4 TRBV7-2 CASSRGHFNEKLFF
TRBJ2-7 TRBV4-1 CASSQDPPGTGTYEQYF
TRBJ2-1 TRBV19 CASSTQDLSGVEFF
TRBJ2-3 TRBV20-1 CSANFIRGTDTQYF
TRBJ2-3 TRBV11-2 CASSGLAGGPFGTDMQYF
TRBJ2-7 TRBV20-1 CSARERESGEQYF